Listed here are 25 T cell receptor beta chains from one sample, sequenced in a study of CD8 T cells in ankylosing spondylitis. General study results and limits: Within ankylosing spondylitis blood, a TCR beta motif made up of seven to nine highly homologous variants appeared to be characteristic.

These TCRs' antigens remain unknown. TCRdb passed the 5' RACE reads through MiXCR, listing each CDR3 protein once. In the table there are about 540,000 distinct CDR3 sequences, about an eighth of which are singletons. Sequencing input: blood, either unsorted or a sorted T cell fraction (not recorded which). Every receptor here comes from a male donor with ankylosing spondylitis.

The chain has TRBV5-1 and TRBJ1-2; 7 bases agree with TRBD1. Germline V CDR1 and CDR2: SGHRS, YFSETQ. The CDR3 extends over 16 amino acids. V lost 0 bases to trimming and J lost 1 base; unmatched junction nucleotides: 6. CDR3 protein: CASSLGQGLYNYGYTF. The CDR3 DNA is TGCGCCAGCAGCTTGGGACAGGGCCTTTATAACTATGGCTACACCTTC.

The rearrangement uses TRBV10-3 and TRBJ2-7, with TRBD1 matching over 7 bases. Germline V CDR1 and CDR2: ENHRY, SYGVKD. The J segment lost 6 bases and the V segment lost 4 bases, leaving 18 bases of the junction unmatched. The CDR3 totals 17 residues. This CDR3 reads CAISGADGTVNPSEQYV. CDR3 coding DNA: TGTGCCATCAGTGGCGCAGACGGGACAGTTAATCCCTCCGAGCAGTACGTC.

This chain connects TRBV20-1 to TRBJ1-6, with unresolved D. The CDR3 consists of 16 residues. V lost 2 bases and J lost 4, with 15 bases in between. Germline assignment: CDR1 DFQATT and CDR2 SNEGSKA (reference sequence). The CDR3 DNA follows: TGCAGTGCTAGAACCCCCGGACTCACTTATAATTCACCCCTCCACTTT. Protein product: CSARTPGLTYNSPLHF.

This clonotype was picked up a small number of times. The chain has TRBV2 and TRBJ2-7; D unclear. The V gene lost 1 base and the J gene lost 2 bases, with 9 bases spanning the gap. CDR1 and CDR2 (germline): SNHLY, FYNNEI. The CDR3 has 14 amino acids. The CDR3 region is CASSEGTEPYEQYF. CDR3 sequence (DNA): TGTGCCAGCAGTGAAGGGACGGAGCCCTACGAGCAGTACTTC.

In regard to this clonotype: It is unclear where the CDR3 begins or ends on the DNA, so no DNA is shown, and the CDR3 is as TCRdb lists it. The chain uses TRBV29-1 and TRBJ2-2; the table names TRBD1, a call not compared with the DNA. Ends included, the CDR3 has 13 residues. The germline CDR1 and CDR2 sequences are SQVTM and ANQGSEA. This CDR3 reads CSAGTVRFGELFF.

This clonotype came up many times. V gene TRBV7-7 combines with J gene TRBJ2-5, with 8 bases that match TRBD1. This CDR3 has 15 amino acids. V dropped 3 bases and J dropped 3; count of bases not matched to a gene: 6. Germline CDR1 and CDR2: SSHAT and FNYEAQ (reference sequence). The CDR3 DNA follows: TGTGCCAGCAGCTTTACGGGACAGGACAAAGAGACCCAGTACTTC. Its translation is CASSFTGQDKETQYF.

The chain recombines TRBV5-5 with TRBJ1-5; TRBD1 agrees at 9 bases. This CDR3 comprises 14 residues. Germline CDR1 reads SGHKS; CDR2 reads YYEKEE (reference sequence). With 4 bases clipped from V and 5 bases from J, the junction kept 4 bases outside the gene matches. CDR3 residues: CASSGTGLDQPQHF. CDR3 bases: TGTGCCAGCAGCGGGACAGGGCTAGATCAGCCCCAGCATTTT.

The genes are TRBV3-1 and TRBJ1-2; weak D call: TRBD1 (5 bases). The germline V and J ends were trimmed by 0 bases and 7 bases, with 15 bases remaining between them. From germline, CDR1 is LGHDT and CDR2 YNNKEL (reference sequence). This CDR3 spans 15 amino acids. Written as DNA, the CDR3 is TGTGCCAGCAGCCAAGATCTCTCGGGGACTAGTGGCTACACCTTC. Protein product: CASSQDLSGTSGYTF.

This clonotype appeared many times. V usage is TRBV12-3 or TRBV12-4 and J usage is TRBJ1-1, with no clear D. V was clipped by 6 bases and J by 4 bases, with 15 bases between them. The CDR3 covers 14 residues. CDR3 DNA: TGTGCCAGCAGCGGACGGCAGATCATCACTGAAGCTTTCTTT. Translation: CASSGRQIITEAFF.

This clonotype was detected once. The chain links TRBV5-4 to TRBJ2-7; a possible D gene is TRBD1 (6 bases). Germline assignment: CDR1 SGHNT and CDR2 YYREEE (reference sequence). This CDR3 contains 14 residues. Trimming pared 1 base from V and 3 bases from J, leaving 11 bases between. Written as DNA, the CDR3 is TGTGCCAGCAGCTTGAGGGGACACCTCTACGAGCAGTACTTC. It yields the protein CASSLRGHLYEQYF.

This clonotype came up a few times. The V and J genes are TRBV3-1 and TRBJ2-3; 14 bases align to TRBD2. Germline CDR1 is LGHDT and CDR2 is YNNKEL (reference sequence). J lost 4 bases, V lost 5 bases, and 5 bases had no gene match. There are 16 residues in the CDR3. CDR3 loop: CASSVGLAGVSDTQYF. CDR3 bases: TGTGCCAGCAGCGTGGGACTAGCGGGAGTCTCAGATACGCAGTATTTT.

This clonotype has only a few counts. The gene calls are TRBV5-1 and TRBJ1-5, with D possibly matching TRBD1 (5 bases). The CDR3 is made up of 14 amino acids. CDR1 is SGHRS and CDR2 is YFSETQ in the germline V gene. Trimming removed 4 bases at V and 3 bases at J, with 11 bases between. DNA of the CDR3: TGCGCCAGCAGCCCGGAGGGGTCCAATCAGCCCCAGCATTTT. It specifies CASSPEGSNQPQHF.

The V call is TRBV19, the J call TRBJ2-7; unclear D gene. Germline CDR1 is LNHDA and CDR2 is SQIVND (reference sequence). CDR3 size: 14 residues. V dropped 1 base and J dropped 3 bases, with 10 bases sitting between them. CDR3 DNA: TGTGCCAGTAGTATAGGTTACGAGAACTACGAGCAGTACTTC. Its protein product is CASSIGYENYEQYF.

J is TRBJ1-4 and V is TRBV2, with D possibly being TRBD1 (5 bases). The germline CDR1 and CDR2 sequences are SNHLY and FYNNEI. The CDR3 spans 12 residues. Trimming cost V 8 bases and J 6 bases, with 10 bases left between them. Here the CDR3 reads CASRRGDEKLFF. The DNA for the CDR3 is TGTGCCAGCCGGAGGGGAGATGAAAAACTGTTTTTT.

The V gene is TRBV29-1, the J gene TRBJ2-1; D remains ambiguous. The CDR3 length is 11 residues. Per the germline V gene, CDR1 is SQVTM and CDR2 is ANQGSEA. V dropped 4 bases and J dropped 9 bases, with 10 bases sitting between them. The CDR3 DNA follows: TGCAGCGTTGTAATCTTGGGTGAGCAGTTCTTC. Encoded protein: CSVVILGEQFF.

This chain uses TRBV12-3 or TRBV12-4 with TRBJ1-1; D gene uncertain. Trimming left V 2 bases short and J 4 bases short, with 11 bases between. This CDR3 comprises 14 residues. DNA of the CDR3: TGTGCCAGCAGTTTATTCGGGGTATCCACTGAAGCTTTCTTT. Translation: CASSLFGVSTEAFF.

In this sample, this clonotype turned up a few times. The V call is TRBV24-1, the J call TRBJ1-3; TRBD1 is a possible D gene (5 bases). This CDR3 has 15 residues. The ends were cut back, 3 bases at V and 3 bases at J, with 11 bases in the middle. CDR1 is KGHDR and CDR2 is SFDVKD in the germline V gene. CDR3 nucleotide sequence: TGTGCCACCAGTGATACCCCGGGACGTGGAAACACCATATATTTT. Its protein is CATSDTPGRGNTIYF.

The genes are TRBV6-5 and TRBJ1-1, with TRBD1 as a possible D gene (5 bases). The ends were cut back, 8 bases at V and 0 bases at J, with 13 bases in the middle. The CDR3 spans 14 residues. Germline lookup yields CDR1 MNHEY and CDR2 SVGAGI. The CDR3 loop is CASRSGHLNTEAFF. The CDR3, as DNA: TGTGCCAGCCGTTCAGGACACTTGAACACTGAAGCTTTCTTT.

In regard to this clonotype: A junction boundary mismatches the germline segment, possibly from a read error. CDR3 coding DNA: TGTGCCTGCAGCCAAGACAGGGTCTCTGGAAACACCATATATTTT. Translation: CACSQDRVSGNTIYF. This chain uses TRBV3-1 with TRBJ1-3; TRBD1 matches at 7 bases. The CDR3 is 15 amino acids. From germline, CDR1 is LGHDT and CDR2 YNNKEL (reference sequence).

This CDR3 reads CATGVAGGPDTQYF. In DNA, the CDR3 is TGCGCCACTGGAGTAGCGGGAGGCCCAGATACGCAGTATTTT. This rearrangement joins TRBV4-1 to TRBJ2-3; 10 positions match TRBD2. The CDR3 runs 14 residues. V gave up 10 bases and J gave up 4 bases; unmatched junction bases: 8. The germline CDR1 and CDR2 sequences are MGHRA and YSYEKL.

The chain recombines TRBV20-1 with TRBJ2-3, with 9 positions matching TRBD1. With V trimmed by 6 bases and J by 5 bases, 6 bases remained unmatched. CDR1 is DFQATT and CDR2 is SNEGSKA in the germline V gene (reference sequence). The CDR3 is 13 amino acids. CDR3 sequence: CSARDRVGDTQYF. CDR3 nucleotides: TGCAGTGCCAGGGACAGGGTGGGAGATACGCAGTATTTT.

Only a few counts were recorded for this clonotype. The CDR3 coding sequence is TGTGCCAGCAGTTTCGACAGGGGAGGGGCTGAAGCTTTCTTT. Amino acid sequence: CASSFDRGGAEAFF. The chain is built from TRBV12-3 or TRBV12-4 and TRBJ1-1; 8 bases align to TRBD1. V trimming: 3 bases; J trimming: 6 bases; junction bases outside the gene matches: 6. The CDR3 runs to 14 residues.

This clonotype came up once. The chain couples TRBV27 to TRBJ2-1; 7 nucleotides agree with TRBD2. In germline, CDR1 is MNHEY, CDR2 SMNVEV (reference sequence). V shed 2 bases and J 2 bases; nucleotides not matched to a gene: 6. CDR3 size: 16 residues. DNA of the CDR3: TGTGCCAGCAGTTTAGTAAGCGGGATTGCCTACAATGAGCAGTTCTTC. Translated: CASSLVSGIAYNEQFF.

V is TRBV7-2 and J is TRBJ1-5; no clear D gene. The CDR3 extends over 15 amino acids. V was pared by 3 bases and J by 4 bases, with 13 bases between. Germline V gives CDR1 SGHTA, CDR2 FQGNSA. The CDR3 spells CASSFDGEWNQPQHF. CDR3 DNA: TGTGCCAGCAGCTTCGACGGGGAGTGGAATCAGCCCCAGCATTTT.

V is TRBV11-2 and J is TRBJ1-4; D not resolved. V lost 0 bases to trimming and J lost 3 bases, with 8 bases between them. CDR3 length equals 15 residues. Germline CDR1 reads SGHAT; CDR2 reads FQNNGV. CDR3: CASSLEPRANEKLFF. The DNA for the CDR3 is TGTGCCAGCAGCTTAGAGCCACGGGCTAATGAAAAACTGTTTTTT.